This T cell receptor beta chain stems from a study of post-analysis software for immune sequencing data. Overall study findings and caveats: Compared with controls, patients showed significantly lower normalized Chao1 diversity. Higher frequency in patients than in controls was seen for about five TRBV segments, with TRBV5-6, TRBV5-1 and TRBV20-1 among them.

Unique molecular identifiers were built into the TCR beta cDNA libraries. TCRdb ran MiXCR on the PCR reads and lists one entry per CDR3 protein. The sample includes roughly 870,000 distinct CDR3 sequences, roughly 50% of them seen just once. As concerns this clonotype: The antigen is unknown.

The CDR3 has 12 residues. Germline V gene lookup returns CDR1 SNHLY and CDR2 FYNNEI. The ends were cut back, 6 bases at V and 2 bases at J, with 7 bases in the middle. The chain links TRBV2 to TRBJ1-2; D gene unclear. Material for sequencing was blood. This sequence originates from a girl aged 10 to 17 with multiple sclerosis. The CDR3 nucleotides read TGTGCCAGCAGGCTCGCAAACTATGGCTACACCTTC. Translating gives CASRLANYGYTF.